Presented here are 27 T cell receptor beta chains from one specimen sequenced in a study of glioma-infiltrating T cells after dendritic cell vaccination (dated by TCRdb to the mid-2010s). Library preparation was by the immunoSEQ multiplex PCR assay. The immuneACCESS repertoire file appears here via TCRdb, limited to in-frame rearrangements. These files lack a portion of the clones; in checked studies, under half of the deficit traces to unresolved V genes, and the cause of the others is not known. The sample yields approximately 84,000 clones; approximately 90% were counted once. Clones ranked in the top ten supply around a sixth of the sample. The sample in question was blood, obtained before dendritic cell vaccination. Receptors originate from a human donor with glioblastoma.

The chain links TRBV7-2 to TRBJ1-1; a weak D match, TRBD1 (6 bases). The V end was cut by 5 bases, the J end by 3 bases, with 13 bases between. The germline CDR1 and CDR2 sequences are SGHTA and FQGNSA. This CDR3 spans 14 amino acids. CDR3 sequence reads: CASSLRQGYTEAFF. The CDR3 DNA reads as TGTGCCAGCAGCCTCCGCCAGGGGTACACTGAAGCTTTCTTT.

The V call is TRBV19, the J call TRBJ2-1; TRBD2 matches at 9 bases. The ends lost 3 bases at V and 0 bases at J; junction bases unmatched: 6. Germline V gives CDR1 LNHDA, CDR2 SQIVND (reference sequence). CDR3 length equals 17 residues. The CDR3 region has the DNA TGTGCCAGTAGTATTATCCTAGCGGGGAGCTCCTACAATGAGCAGTTCTTC. This codes for CASSIILAGSSYNEQFF.

Notes on this clone: A far larger clone is one nucleotide away, so this likely arose from a read error. The same CDR3 arises from other DNA sequences in this sample as well. This chain uses TRBV5-1 with TRBJ2-7; D possibly corresponds to TRBD2 (5 bases). The CDR3 contains 12 residues. Germline V lookup: CDR1 SGHRS, CDR2 YFSETQ. Trimming shortened V by 3 bases and J by 6 bases, and 10 bases separated the two germline ends. The DNA for the CDR3 is TGCGCCAGCAGCTGGCGGGCAGCCGAGCAGTACTTC. This gives the protein CASSWRAAEQYF.

This chain links TRBV19 with TRBJ2-7; 10 bases fit TRBD2. This CDR3 region has 14 residues. The V and J ends lost 8 bases and 2 bases, in that order; junction bases with no gene match: 6. The germline gives CDR1 LNHDA, CDR2 SQIVND (reference sequence). In DNA, the CDR3 is TGTGCCAGTCGGACTAGCGGAAGTGCCTACGAGCAGTACTTC. It encodes CASRTSGSAYEQYF.

The V and J genes are TRBV5-1 and TRBJ1-2; D gene uncertain. Germline CDR1 SGHRS, CDR2 YFSETQ. The CDR3 is 14 amino acids. V was trimmed by 0 bases and J by 7 bases, leaving 13 bases between them. The CDR3 coding sequence is TGCGCCAGCAGCTTGGGAGAGGGATGGGGTGGCTACACCTTC. It yields the protein CASSLGEGWGGYTF.

This clone was counted a single time. The J gene is TRBJ2-1, the V gene TRBV27; 11 bases agree with TRBD2. The CDR3 has 14 residues. Looked up from germline, CDR1 is MNHEY and CDR2 is SMNVEV (reference sequence). The trim removed 6 bases at V and 4 bases at J, leaving 2 bases unmatched. The CDR3 here is CASRGTSGYNEQFF. The CDR3 DNA reads as TGTGCCAGCAGAGGGACTAGCGGATACAATGAGCAGTTCTTC.

The chain has TRBV27 and TRBJ2-1, with TRBD2 identical over 11 bases. V gave up 5 bases and J gave up 9 bases; unmatched junction bases: 9. CDR3 length: 15 residues. The germline V gene has CDR1 MNHEY and CDR2 SMNVEV (reference sequence). The CDR3 sequence is CASSLKTSGVGEQFF. In DNA, the CDR3 is TGTGCCAGCAGTCTCAAGACTAGCGGGGTCGGTGAGCAGTTCTTC.

This rearrangement joins TRBV27 to TRBJ2-7, with D perhaps TRBD1 (5 bases). Germline CDR1 and CDR2: MNHEY and SMNVEV (reference sequence). V lost 6 bases and J lost 2, with 11 bases in between. The CDR3 is 13 residues long. CDR3 DNA sequence: TGTGCCAGCAGCAGACAGTTGGCCTACGAGCAGTACTTC. Translation: CASSRQLAYEQYF.

This clone was counted a few times. This rearrangement joins TRBV2 to TRBJ2-7; TRBD1 agrees at 7 bases. The CDR3 spans 14 residues. With 7 bases clipped from V and 1 base from J, the junction kept 7 bases outside the gene matches. Germline V CDR1 and CDR2: SNHLY, FYNNEI. The CDR3 sequence is CASKQGFRSYEQYF. The CDR3 DNA sequence: TGTGCCAGCAAACAGGGGTTTAGGTCCTACGAGCAGTACTTC.

The V call is TRBV5-1, the J call TRBJ1-2; 9 bases are a match to TRBD1. The CDR3 is 14 residues long. Germline V gene sequence: CDR1 SGHRS, CDR2 YFSETQ. V gave up 4 bases and J gave up 8 bases; unmatched junction bases: 9. The CDR3 loop is CASSPGQGTRGYTF. CDR3 nucleotides: TGCGCCAGCAGCCCGGGACAGGGAACTAGAGGCTACACCTTC.

The chain combines TRBV5-1 with TRBJ2-5; TRBD2 matches 10 bases. From germline, CDR1 is SGHRS and CDR2 YFSETQ. The CDR3 is 16 amino acids. The trim removed 0 bases at V and 5 bases at J, leaving 7 bases unmatched. This CDR3 reads CASSLAGDSGGETQYF. DNA of the CDR3: TGCGCCAGCAGCTTGGCGGGGGATAGCGGGGGGGAGACCCAGTACTTC.

This sequence joins TRBV7-2 and TRBJ2-7, with 9 bases matching TRBD2. CDR3 length equals 14 residues. The germline V gene has CDR1 SGHTA and CDR2 FQGNSA. The junction had 4 bases not matched to a gene; V was cut back by 4 bases and J by 3 bases. As DNA, the CDR3 is TGTGCCAGCAGCTCACTAGCGGGTGGCTACGAGCAGTACTTC. Translated, it gives CASSSLAGGYEQYF.

The V and J genes are TRBV4-3 and TRBJ1-1; 7 bases are a match to TRBD1. The germline CDR1 and CDR2 sequences are LGHNA and YSLEER. The J segment lost 0 bases and the V segment lost 3 bases, leaving 4 bases of the junction unmatched. This CDR3 spans 15 amino acids. The CDR3 region is CASSQRDRLNTEAFF. The CDR3 DNA is TGCGCCAGCAGCCAGAGGGACAGACTGAACACTGAAGCTTTCTTT.

The genes are TRBV5-1 and TRBJ1-3; D may be TRBD1 (5 bases). Trimming shortened V by 0 bases and J by 0 bases, and 13 bases separated the two germline ends. The CDR3 contains 17 residues. Germline V gene data show CDR1 as SGHRS and CDR2 as YFSETQ. The chain's CDR3 is CASSLGVQGSSGNTIYF. The CDR3 DNA reads as TGCGCCAGCAGCTTGGGGGTGCAGGGATCCTCTGGAAACACCATATATTTT.

A single count supports this clone. The J gene is TRBJ2-7, the V gene TRBV5-5; D might be TRBD1 (6 bases). The CDR3 extends over 15 amino acids. V lost 4 bases to trimming and J lost 2 bases, with 16 bases between them. Germline-derived CDR1 and CDR2 are SGHKS and YYEKEE (reference sequence). This chain's CDR3 is CASSHPGTSTYEQYF. CDR3 bases: TGTGCCAGCAGCCATCCCGGGACATCGACCTACGAGCAGTACTTC.

V and J are TRBV14 and TRBJ1-5; no clear D gene. The CDR3 covers 15 residues. The V end was cut by 0 bases, the J end by 1 base, with 7 bases between. CDR1 is SGHDN, CDR2 FVKESK, per germline. The CDR3 DNA reads TGTGCCAGCAGCCAAGATCCCAGAAGCAATCAGCCCCAGCATTTT. Translation gives CASSQDPRSNQPQHF.

The chain carries TRBV5-4 and TRBJ2-1, with a tentative D call TRBD2 (6 bases). The V and J ends lost 0 bases and 0 bases respectively, with 13 bases between them. The CDR3 covers 17 residues. Germline V lookup: CDR1 SGHNT, CDR2 YYREEE (reference sequence). DNA for the CDR3: TGTGCCAGCAGCTTGGGAATAGCGGCTAGCTCCTACAATGAGCAGTTCTTC. As protein: CASSLGIAASSYNEQFF.

J is TRBJ2-7 and V is TRBV28; TRBD1 matches at 10 bases. The V segment lost 2 bases and the J segment 7 bases; nucleotides outside the gene matches: 8. CDR1 is MDHEN, CDR2 SYDVKM, per germline. This CDR3 comprises 15 residues. DNA for the CDR3: TGTGCCAGCAGTTTACCGGGACAGGGGTCTCGGGAGCAGTACTTC. The encoded protein is CASSLPGQGSREQYF.

The CDR3 nucleotides read TGCGCCAGCAGTCAACTCGCTACTGGCTACACCTTC. Translated: CASSQLATGYTF. The chain couples TRBV23-1 to TRBJ1-2, with D unresolved. TRBV23-1 is known as an ORF, though its function is uncertain. The V end lost 2 bases, the J end lost 7 bases, and 8 bases lay between the germline ends. The CDR3 spans 12 residues.

Only one count was recorded for this clone. The V call is TRBV5-1, the J call TRBJ1-1; D perhaps matches TRBD1 (5 bases). Trimming removed 0 bases from V and 0 bases from J, with 18 bases in between. Germline assignment: CDR1 SGHRS and CDR2 YFSETQ. The CDR3 length is 18 residues. The CDR3 DNA sequence: TGCGCCAGCAGCTTGGCAAGTCAGGGTCGAAGATTGAACACTGAAGCTTTCTTT. This encodes CASSLASQGRRLNTEAFF.

The chain joins TRBV5-4 to TRBJ1-1, with 7 bases aligning to TRBD1. CDR1 and CDR2 from the germline V gene are SGHNT and YYREEE (reference sequence). The CDR3 is made up of 16 amino acids. V shed 0 bases, J shed 5 bases, and the junction held 10 bases outside the gene matches. CDR3 loop: CASSLGGSGGETEAFF. The CDR3 DNA follows: TGTGCCAGCAGCTTGGGGGGATCAGGGGGTGAGACTGAAGCTTTCTTT.

The chain uses TRBV13 and TRBJ2-5, with D uncertain. Between the trimmed V and J ends, which lost 1 base and 3 bases, there was a span of 3 bases. The CDR3 is 12 amino acids. Germline V CDR1 and CDR2: PRHDT, FYEKMQ (reference sequence). CDR3 sequence: CASSLAKETQYF. CDR3 sequence (DNA): TGTGCCAGCAGCTTAGCAAAAGAGACCCAGTACTTC.

The chain links TRBV13 to TRBJ2-7, with 12 bases lining up with TRBD2. Germline CDR1 and CDR2: PRHDT and FYEKMQ (reference sequence). V was pared by 5 bases and J by 0 bases, with 5 bases of the junction left unmatched. The CDR3 runs 16 residues. The CDR3 loop is CASSPTSGGNSYEQYF. CDR3 nucleotide sequence: TGTGCCAGCAGCCCAACTAGCGGGGGGAACTCCTACGAGCAGTACTTC.

This chain connects TRBV4-1 to TRBJ2-1, with TRBD1 identical over 9 bases. Germline V gene data show CDR1 as MGHRA and CDR2 as YSYEKL. Trimming at V came to 6 bases and at J to 6 bases, leaving 6 bases not matched to a gene. This CDR3 is built from 14 residues. The CDR3 sequence is CASSVGTGINEQFF. For the CDR3, the DNA is TGCGCCAGCAGTGTCGGGACAGGGATCAATGAGCAGTTCTTC.

This clone was seen a handful of times. The chain has TRBV7-9 and TRBJ2-7; 9 bases fit TRBD1. The CDR3 totals 14 residues. Germline loops: CDR1 SEHNR, CDR2 FQNEAQ (reference sequence). The V and J ends lost 4 bases and 2 bases, in that order; junction bases with no gene match: 3. In DNA form, the CDR3 reads TGTGCCAGCAGCTGGACAGGGGCGACCTACGAGCAGTACTTC. Residues: CASSWTGATYEQYF.

This clone was seen only once. The rearrangement links TRBV7-9 to TRBJ2-7; maybe TRBD2 (5 bases). This CDR3 comprises 14 residues. V was trimmed by 0 bases and J by 6 bases, leaving 12 bases between them. Looked up from germline, CDR1 is SEHNR and CDR2 is FQNEAQ (reference sequence). The CDR3 DNA is TGTGCCAGCAGCTTAGCGCTTGTCGCGGGCGAGCAGTACTTC. Protein product: CASSLALVAGEQYF.

The chain links TRBV9 to TRBJ1-2, with TRBD1 matching 7 bases. The V gene end was trimmed by 4 bases and the J gene end by 4 bases; junction bases not matched to a gene: 10. Germline CDR1 and CDR2: SGDLS and YYNGEE. The CDR3 extends over 15 amino acids. The CDR3 DNA reads TGTGCCAGCAGCCTAGAGACAGGGAAGGCCTATGGCTACACCTTC. This gives the protein CASSLETGKAYGYTF.